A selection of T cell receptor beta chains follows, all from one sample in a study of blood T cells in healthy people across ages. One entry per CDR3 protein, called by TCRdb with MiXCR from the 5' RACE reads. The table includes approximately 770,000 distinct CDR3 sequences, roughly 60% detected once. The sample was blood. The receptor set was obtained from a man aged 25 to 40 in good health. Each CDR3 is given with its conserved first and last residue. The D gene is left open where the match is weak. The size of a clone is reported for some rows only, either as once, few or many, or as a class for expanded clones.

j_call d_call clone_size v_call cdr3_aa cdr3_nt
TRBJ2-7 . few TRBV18 CASSPGTTLAYEQYF TGTGCCAGCTCACCGGGCACTACACTAGCCTACGAGCAGTACTTC
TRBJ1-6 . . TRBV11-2 CASSLLSISYNSPLHF TGTGCCAGCAGTTTGCTTTCTATCTCCTATAATTCACCCCTCCACTTT
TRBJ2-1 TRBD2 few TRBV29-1 CSVVRLAGASSYNEQFF TGCAGCGTTGTTCGGCTAGCGGGGGCTAGCTCCTACAATGAGCAGTTCTTC
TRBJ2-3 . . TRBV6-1 CASSEQVAAVKTDTQYF TGTGCCAGCAGTGAACAGGTAGCAGCCGTCAAGACAGATACGCAGTATTTT
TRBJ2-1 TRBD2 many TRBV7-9 CASRLLAGDEQFF TGTGCCAGCAGGCTGCTAGCGGGGGATGAGCAGTTCTTC
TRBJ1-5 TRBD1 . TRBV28 CASSGTVIQKYSNQPQHF TGTGCCAGCAGTGGGACAGTCATACAAAAGTATAGCAATCAGCCCCAGCATTTT
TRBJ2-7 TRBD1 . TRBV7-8 CASSPLERTGSYEQYF TGTGCCAGCAGCCCCCTAGAACGGACAGGCTCCTACGAGCAGTACTTC
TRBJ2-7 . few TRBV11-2 CASSSGVISYEQYF TGTGCCAGCAGCAGTGGAGTGATCTCCTACGAGCAGTACTTC
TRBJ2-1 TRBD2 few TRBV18 CASSPLSGLAESYNEQFF TGTGCCAGCTCACCACTTTCAGGACTAGCGGAGTCGTACAATGAGCAGTTCTTC
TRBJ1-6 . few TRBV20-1 CSGMMSSYNSPLHF TGCAGTGGGATGATGAGCTCCTATAATTCACCCCTCCACTTT
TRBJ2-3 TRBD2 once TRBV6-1 CASSDRPGTSGRLTDTQYF TGTGCCAGCAGTGACCGTCCCGGGACTAGCGGGAGGCTGACAGATACGCAGTATTTT
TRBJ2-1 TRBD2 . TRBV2 CASSDPSGGAGEQFF TGTGCCAGCAGTGACCCTAGCGGGGGGGCAGGTGAGCAGTTCTTC
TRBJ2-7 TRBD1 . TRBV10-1 CANPGQDSYEQYF TGCGCCAATCCGGGACAGGACTCCTACGAGCAGTACTTC
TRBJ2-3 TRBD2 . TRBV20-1 CSAIHSGRVFDTQYF TGCAGTGCTATACATAGCGGGAGGGTTTTTGATACGCAGTATTTT
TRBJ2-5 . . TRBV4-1 CASSSGSGSQEAQYF TGCGCCAGCAGCTCCGGTTCGGGATCCCAAGAGGCCCAGTACTTC
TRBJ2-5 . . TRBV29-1 CSVEVAIGNEQYF TGCAGCGTTGAGGTGGCGATAGGCAATGAGCAGTACTTC
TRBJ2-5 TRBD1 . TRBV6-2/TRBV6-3 CASSWDSWETQYF TGTGCCAGCAGTTGGGACAGTTGGGAGACCCAGTACTTC
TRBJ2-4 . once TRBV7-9 CASSLGAGVTKNIQYF TGTGCCAGCAGCTTAGGGGCAGGCGTTACCAAAAACATTCAGTACTTC
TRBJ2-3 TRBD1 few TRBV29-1 CSVDAGGVADTQYF TGCAGCGTTGATGCAGGGGGTGTCGCAGATACGCAGTATTTT
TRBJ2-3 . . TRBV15 CATRAAATVRGTQYF TGTGCCACCAGGGCCGCGGCAACAGTACGGGGGACGCAGTATTTT
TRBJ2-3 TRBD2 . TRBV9 CASSVGVSGGSGGTDTQYF TGTGCCAGCAGCGTAGGAGTGAGTGGCGGGAGCGGAGGCACAGATACGCAGTATTTT
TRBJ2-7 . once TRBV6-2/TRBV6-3 CASSYPHRGGDEQYF TGTGCCAGCAGTTACCCCCATCGGGGAGGAGACGAGCAGTACTTC
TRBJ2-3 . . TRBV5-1 CASSPGTAKDTQYF TGCGCCAGCAGCCCCGGGACTGCCAAGGATACGCAGTATTTT
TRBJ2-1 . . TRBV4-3 CASSQGSRYNEQFF TGCGCCAGCAGCCAGGGGTCACGCTACAATGAGCAGTTCTTC
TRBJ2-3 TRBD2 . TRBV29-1 CSGVLAGGSDTQYF TGCAGCGGCGTACTAGCGGGAGGTTCAGATACGCAGTATTTT
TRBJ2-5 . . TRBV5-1 CASSIIPGSGETQYF TGCGCCAGCAGCATAATTCCGGGCTCCGGGGAGACCCAGTACTTC
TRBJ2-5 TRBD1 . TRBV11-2 CASSLDYGTGGRETQYF TGTGCCAGCAGCTTAGATTACGGGACAGGAGGCCGAGAGACCCAGTACTTC